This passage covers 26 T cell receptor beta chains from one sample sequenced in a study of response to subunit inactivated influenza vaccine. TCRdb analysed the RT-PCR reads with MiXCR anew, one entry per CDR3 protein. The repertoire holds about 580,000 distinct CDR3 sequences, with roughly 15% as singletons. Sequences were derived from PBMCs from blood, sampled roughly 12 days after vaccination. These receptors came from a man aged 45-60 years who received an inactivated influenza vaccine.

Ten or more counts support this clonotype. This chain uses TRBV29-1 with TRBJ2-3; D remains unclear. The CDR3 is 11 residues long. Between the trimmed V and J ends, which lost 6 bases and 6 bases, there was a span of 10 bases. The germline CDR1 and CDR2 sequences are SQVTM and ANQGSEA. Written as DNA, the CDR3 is TGCAGCGTCCTACTCCCGGATACGCAGTATTTT. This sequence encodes CSVLLPDTQYF.

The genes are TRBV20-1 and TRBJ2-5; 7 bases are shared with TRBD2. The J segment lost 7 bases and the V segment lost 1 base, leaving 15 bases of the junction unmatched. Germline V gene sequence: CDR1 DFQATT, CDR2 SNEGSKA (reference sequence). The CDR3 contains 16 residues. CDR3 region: CSARGRTGTTLGTQYF. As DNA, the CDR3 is TGCAGTGCTAGAGGCCGGACCGGGACTACACTGGGGACCCAGTACTTC.

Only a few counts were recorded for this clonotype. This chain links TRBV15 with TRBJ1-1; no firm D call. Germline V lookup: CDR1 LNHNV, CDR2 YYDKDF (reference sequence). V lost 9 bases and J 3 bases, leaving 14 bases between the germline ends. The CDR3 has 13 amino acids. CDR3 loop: CATGTQVDTEAFF. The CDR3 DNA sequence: TGTGCCACGGGAACTCAGGTAGACACTGAAGCTTTCTTT. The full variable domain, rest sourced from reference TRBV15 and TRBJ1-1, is DAMVIQNPRYQVTQFGKPVTLSCSQTLNHNVMYWYQQKSSQAPKLLFHYYDKDFNNEADTPDNFQSRRPNTSFCFLDIRSPGLGDTAMYLCATGTQVDTEAFFGQGTRLTVV.

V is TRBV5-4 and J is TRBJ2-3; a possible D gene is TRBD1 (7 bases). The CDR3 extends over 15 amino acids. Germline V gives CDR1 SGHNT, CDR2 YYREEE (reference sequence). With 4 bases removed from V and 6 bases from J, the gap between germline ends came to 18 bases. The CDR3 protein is CASSQGGTADDTQYF. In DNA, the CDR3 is TGTGCCAGCAGCCAAGGCGGGACAGCAGACGATACGCAGTATTTT.

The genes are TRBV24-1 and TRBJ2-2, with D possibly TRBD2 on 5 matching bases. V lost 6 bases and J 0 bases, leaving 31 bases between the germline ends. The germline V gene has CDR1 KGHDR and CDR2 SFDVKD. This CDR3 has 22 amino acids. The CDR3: CATSSGFSLGFLGRPNTGELFF. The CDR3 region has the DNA TGTGCCACCAGTTCGGGGTTTAGCTTGGGTTTTCTCGGCAGGCCGAACACCGGGGAGCTGTTTTTT.

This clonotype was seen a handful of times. The CDR3, as DNA: TGTGCCAGCAGTTTATCTCGCGGGGGGGACAGGAAGTACTTC. Protein: CASSLSRGGDRKYF. The chain recombines TRBV12-3 or TRBV12-4 with TRBJ2-7; tentatively, D is TRBD2 (9 bases). V was shortened by 2 bases and J by 11 bases, with 19 bases between the two germline ends. This CDR3 is built from 14 residues.

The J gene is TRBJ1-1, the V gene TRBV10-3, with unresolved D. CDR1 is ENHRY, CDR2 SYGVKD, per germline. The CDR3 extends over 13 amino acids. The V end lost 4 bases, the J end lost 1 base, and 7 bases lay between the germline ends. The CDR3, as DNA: TGTGCCATCAGTGCAGGAGGGAACACTGAAGCTTTCTTT. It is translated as CAISAGGNTEAFF.

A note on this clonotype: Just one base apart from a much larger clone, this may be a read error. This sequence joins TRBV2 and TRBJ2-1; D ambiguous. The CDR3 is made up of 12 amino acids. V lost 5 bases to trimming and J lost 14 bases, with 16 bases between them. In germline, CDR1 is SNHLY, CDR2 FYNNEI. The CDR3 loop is CASSLEAREEFF. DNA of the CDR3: TGTGCCAGCAGTCTCGAAGCGAGAGAGGAGTTCTTC.

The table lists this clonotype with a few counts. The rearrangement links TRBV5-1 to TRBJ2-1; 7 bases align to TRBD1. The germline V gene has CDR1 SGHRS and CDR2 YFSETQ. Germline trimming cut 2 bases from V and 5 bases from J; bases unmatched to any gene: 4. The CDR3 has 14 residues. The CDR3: CASSFRQGDNEQFF. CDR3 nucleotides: TGCGCCAGCAGCTTCAGACAGGGTGACAATGAGCAGTTCTTC.

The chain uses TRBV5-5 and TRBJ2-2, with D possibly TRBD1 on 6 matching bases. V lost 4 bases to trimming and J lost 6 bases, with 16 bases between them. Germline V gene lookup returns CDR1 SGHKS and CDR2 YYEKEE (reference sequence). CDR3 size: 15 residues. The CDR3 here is CASSHPPRGAGELFF. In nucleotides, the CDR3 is TGTGCCAGCAGCCACCCACCCAGGGGTGCCGGGGAGCTGTTTTTT.

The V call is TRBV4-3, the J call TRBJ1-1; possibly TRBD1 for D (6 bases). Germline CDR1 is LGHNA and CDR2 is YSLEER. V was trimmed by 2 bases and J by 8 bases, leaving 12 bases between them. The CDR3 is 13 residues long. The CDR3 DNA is TGCGCCAGCAGCCAAAACAGGGAGGCAGAAGCTTTCTTT. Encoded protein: CASSQNREAEAFF.

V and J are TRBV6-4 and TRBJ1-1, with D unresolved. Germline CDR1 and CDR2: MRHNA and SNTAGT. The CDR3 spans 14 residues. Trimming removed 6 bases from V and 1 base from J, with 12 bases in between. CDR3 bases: TGTGCCAGCAGCCCTAATCCAGGGAACACTGAAGCTTTCTTT. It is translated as CASSPNPGNTEAFF.

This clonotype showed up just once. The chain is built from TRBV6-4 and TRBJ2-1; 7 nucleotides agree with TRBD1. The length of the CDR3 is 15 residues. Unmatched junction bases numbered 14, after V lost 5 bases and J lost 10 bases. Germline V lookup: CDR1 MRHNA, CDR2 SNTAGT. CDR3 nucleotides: TGTGCCAGCAGTAAAACCGGGACAGCGTTGGAAGAGCAGTTCTTC. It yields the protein CASSKTGTALEEQFF.

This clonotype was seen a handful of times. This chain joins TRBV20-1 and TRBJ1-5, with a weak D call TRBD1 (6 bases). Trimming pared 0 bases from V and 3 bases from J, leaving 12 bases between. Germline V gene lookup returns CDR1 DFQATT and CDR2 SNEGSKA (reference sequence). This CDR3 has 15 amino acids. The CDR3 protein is CSAREQGRVNQPQHF. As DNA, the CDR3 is TGCAGTGCTAGAGAACAGGGTCGTGTCAATCAGCCCCAGCATTTT.

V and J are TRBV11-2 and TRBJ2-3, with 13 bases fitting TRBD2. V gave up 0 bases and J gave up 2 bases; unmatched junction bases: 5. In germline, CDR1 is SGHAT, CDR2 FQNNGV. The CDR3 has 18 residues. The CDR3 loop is CASSLDKLAGGNTDTQYF. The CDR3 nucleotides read TGTGCCAGCAGCTTAGATAAACTAGCGGGGGGGAACACAGATACGCAGTATTTT.

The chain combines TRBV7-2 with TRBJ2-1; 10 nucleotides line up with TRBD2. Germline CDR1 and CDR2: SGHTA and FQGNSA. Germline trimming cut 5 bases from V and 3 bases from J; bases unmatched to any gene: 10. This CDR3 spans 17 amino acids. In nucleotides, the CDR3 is TGTGCCAGCAGCCCCGCGATTATAGCGGGAGGCTACAATGAGCAGTTCTTC. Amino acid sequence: CASSPAIIAGGYNEQFF. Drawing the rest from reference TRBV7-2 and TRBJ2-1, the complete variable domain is GAGVSQSPSNKVTEKGKDVELRCDPISGHTALYWYRQSLGQGLEFLIYFQGNSAPDKSGLPSDRFSAERTGGSVSTLTIQRTQQEDSAVYLCASSPAIIAGGYNEQFFGPGTRLTVL.

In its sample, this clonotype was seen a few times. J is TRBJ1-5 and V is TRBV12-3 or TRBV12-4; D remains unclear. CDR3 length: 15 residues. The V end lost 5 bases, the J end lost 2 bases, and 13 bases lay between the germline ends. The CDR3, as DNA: TGTGCCAGCAGTCCCCGAAGGCTGGGCAATCAGCCCCAGCATTTT. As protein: CASSPRRLGNQPQHF.

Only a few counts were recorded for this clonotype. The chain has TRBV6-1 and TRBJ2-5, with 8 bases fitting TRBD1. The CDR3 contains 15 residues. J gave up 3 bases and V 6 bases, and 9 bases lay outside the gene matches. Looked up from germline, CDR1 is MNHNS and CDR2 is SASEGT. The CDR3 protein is CASSTGQGVKETQYF. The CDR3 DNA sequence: TGTGCCAGCAGCACCGGACAGGGAGTCAAAGAGACCCAGTACTTC.

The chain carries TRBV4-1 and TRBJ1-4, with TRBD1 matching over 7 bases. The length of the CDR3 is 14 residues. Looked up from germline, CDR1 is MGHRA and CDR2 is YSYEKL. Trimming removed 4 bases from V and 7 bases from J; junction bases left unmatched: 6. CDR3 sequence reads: CASSRPQGGEKLFF. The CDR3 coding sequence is TGCGCCAGCAGCCGCCCCCAGGGGGGTGAAAAACTGTTTTTT.

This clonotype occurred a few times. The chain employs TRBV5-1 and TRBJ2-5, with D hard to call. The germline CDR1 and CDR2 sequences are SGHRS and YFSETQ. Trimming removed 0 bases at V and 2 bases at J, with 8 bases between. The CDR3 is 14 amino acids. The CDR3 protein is CASSLESRQETQYF. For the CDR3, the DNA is TGCGCCAGCAGCTTGGAGTCCAGACAAGAGACCCAGTACTTC.

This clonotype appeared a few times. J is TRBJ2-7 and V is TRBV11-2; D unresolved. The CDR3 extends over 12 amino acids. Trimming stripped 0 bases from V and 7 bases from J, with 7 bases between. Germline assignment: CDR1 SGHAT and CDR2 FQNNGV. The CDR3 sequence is CASSLDREEQYF. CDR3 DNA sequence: TGTGCCAGCAGCTTAGATCGCGAGGAGCAGTACTTC.

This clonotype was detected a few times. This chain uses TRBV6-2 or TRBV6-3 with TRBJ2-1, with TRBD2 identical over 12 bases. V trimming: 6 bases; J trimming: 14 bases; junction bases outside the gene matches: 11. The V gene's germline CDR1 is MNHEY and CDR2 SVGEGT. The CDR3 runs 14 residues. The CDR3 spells CASRASGGAYQEFF. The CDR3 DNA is TGTGCCAGCAGAGCTAGCGGGGGGGCGTATCAGGAGTTCTTC.

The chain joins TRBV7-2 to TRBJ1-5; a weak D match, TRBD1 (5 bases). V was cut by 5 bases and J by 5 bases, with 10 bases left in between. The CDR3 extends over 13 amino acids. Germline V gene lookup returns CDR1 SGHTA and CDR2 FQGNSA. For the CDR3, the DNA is TGTGCCAGCAGCGTATCAGGGTATCAGCCCCAGCATTTT. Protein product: CASSVSGYQPQHF.

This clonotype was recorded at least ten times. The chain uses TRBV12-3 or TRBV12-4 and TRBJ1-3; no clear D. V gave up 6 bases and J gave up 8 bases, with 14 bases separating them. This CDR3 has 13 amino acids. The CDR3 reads CASRRVPGDTIYF. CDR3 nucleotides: TGTGCCAGCAGGAGGGTACCCGGGGACACCATATATTTT.

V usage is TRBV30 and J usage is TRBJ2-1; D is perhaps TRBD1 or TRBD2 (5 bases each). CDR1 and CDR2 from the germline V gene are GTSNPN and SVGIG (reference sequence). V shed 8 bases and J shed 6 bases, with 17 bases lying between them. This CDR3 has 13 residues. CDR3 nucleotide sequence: TGTGCCCAACTGGGGGTAGGGTCCAATGAGCAGTTCTTC. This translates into CAQLGVGSNEQFF.

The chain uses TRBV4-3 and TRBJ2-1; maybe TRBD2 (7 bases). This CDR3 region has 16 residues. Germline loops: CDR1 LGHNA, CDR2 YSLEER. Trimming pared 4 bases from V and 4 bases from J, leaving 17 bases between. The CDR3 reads CASSLGLGGTYNEQFF. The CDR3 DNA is TGCGCCAGCAGCCTGGGACTGGGGGGGACATACAATGAGCAGTTCTTC.